This T cell receptor beta chain came from a study of control samples from healthy donors and cancer patients. V lost 5 bases and J lost 4, with 17 bases in between. CDR1 is KGHDR, CDR2 SFDVKD, per germline. The CDR3 is 16 amino acids. Clones were read by immunoSEQ multiplex PCR, and TCRdb kept only the in-frame ones, dropping some. The sample consists of fewer than 30,000 clones, roughly 85% of them appearing once. The sample comprised PBMCs. This chain joins TRBV24-1 and TRBJ1-5; a weak D match, TRBD1 (5 bases). The receptor's source is a woman aged 60-70 years with head and neck cancer. The CDR3 is CATSAAGAGWNQPQHF. CDR3 in DNA: TGTGCCACCAGTGCCGCCGGGGCGGGTTGGAATCAGCCCCAGCATTTT.